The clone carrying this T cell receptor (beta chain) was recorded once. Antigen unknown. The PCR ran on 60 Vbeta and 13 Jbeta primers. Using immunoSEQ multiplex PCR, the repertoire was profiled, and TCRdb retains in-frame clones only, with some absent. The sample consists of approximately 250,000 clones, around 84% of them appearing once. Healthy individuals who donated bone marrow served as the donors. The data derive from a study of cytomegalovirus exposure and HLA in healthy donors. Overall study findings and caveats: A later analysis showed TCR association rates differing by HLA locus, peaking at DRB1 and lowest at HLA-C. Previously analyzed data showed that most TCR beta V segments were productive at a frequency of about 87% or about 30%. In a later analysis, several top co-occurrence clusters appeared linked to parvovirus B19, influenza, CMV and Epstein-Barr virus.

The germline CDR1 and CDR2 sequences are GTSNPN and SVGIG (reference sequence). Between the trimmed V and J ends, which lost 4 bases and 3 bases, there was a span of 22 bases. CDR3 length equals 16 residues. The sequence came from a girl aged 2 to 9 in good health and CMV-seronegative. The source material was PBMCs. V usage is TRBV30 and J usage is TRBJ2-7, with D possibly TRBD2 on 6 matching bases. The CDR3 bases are TGTGCCTGGACGGCCGCGGGGTGGGGCTTAGTCTACGAGCAGTACTTC. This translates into CAWTAAGWGLVYEQYF.